Listed below are T cell receptor beta chains from one sample, sequenced in a study of T cells in narcolepsy. Clones were sequenced by immunoSEQ multiplex PCR, and TCRdb holds only the in-frame ones, with some missing. The sample consists of about 33,000 clones, 85% to 90% of them appearing once. The specimen was CD45RA- memory CD4+ T cells from PBMCs. The receptor set was obtained from a human donor with narcolepsy. The CDR3 runs from the conserved cysteine through the conserved F or W. D genes are given only for firm matches. Only some rows state a clone size, as once, few, many or a class for expanded clones.

12	NA	NA	TRBV6-1	TRBJ1-3	TGTGCCAGCAGGGTCTCTGGAAACACCATATATTTT	CASRVSGNTIYF
13	once	NA	TRBV5-1	TRBJ1-5	TGCGCCAGCAGCTCGGACGGGAATCAGCCCCAGCATTTT	CASSSDGNQPQHF
13	NA	NA	TRBV11-2	TRBJ2-7	TGTGCCAGCAGCTTAGATTTATACGACGAGCAGTACTTC	CASSLDLYDEQYF
13	NA	TRBD2	TRBV7-3	TRBJ2-5	TGTGCCAGCAGCTTAGGGGGGGAAGAGACCCAGTACTTC	CASSLGGEETQYF
15	once	NA	TRBV5-1	TRBJ1-3	TGCGCCAGCAGCTCCGACGGTTCGACGCGGGACACCATATATTTT	CASSSDGSTRDTIYF
12	NA	NA	TRBV28	TRBJ1-2	TGTGCCAGCAGATCAATAGCTTATGGCTACACCTTC	CASRSIAYGYTF
15	NA	NA	TRBV10-3	TRBJ2-6	TGTGCCATCAGAGAAATTGCCTCTGGGGCCAACGTCCTGACTTTC	CAIREIASGANVLTF
15	NA	TRBD2	TRBV29-1	TRBJ2-3	TGCAGCGTCCAAGGACTAGCGGGGGGCACAGATACGCAGTATTTT	CSVQGLAGGTDTQYF
14	NA	NA	TRBV14	TRBJ2-3	TGTGCCAGCAGCCAAGTGGGCGCAGGAGATACGCAGTATTTT	CASSQVGAGDTQYF
17	NA	NA	TRBV11-2	TRBJ1-1	TGTGCCAGCAGCTTAGATCGGATGCCAGGTATGAACACTGAAGCTTTCTTT	CASSLDRMPGMNTEAFF
12	NA	NA	TRBV5-4	TRBJ2-5	TGTGCCAGCAGCTTGGTGCGAGAGACCCAGTACTTC	CASSLVRETQYF
16	once	NA	TRBV9	TRBJ1-3	TGTGCCAGCAGCGCCTCCGACAGTCGATCTGGAAACACCATATATTTT	CASSASDSRSGNTIYF
13	NA	TRBD1	TRBV6-1	TRBJ2-3	TGTGCCAGCGAGGGACAGGGCACAGATACGCAGTATTTT	CASEGQGTDTQYF
17	NA	TRBD2	TRBV9	TRBJ2-3	TGTGCCAGCAGCGCCCACCTGCTAGCGGGGAGCACAGATACGCAGTATTTT	CASSAHLLAGSTDTQYF
15	NA	TRBD1	TRBV6-6	TRBJ1-2	TGTGCCAGCGACGGAAGGACAGGGGGGGCCTATGGCTACACCTTC	CASDGRTGGAYGYTF
14	NA	TRBD1	TRBV30	TRBJ1-3	TGTGCCTGTAATACAGGGGGCTTTGGAAACACCATATATTTT	CACNTGGFGNTIYF
15	NA	TRBD2	TRBV19	TRBJ2-1	TGTGCCAGTAGTATAAACAGCGGGAGGGCCGGTGAGCAGTTCTTC	CASSINSGRAGEQFF
14	NA	NA	TRBV5-4	TRBJ1-1	TGTGCCAGCAGCTATGGAGGGGGGGTCCCTGAAGCTTTCTTT	CASSYGGGVPEAFF
15	NA	TRBD1	TRBV7-2	TRBJ2-2	TGTGCCAGCAGCCTGGGGACAGGGATCACCGGGGAGCTGTTTTTT	CASSLGTGITGELFF
12	NA	NA	TRBV6-1	TRBJ1-3	TGTGCCAGCAGACAACCTCCGGACACCATATATTTT	CASRQPPDTIYF
14	NA	NA	TRBV2	TRBJ1-3	TGTGCCAGCAGTGAAGAGTTATCTGGAAACACCATATATTTT	CASSEELSGNTIYF
13	NA	NA	TRBV29-1	TRBJ1-2	TGCAGCGTCGGAGGGGCCTATTCCTATGGCTACACCTTC	CSVGGAYSYGYTF
16	NA	NA	TRBV5-6	TRBJ2-1	TGTGCCAGCAGCTTGGTCTCAGGGGACGGCTACAATGAGCAGTTCTTC	CASSLVSGDGYNEQFF
14	NA	TRBD2	TRBV7-2	TRBJ2-4	TGTGCCAGCAGCTTCGCGGGAGGGGGAAACATTCAGTACTTC	CASSFAGGGNIQYF
11	NA	TRBD1	TRBV2	TRBJ2-1	TGTGCCAGCAGTGACAGGGGGCCTCGGTTCTTC	CASSDRGPRFF
15	NA	NA	TRBV9	TRBJ1-2	TGTGCCAGCAGCGTAGATCCCTCGGACAGCTATGGCTACACCTTC	CASSVDPSDSYGYTF